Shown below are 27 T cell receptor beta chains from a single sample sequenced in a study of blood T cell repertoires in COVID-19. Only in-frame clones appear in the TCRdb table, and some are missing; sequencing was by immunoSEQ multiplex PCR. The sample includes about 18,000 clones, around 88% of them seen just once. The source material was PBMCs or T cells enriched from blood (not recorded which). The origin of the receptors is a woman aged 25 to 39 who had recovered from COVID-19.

For the CDR3, the DNA is TGTGCCAGCAGCCAGACAGGGGCGAACACTGAAGCTTTCTTT. It codes for CASSQTGANTEAFF. V gene TRBV9 combines with J gene TRBJ1-1; 8 bases agree with TRBD1. CDR1 and CDR2 (germline): SGDLS, YYNGEE. The CDR3 runs 14 residues. Trimming at V came to 4 bases and at J to 1 base, leaving 3 bases not matched to a gene.

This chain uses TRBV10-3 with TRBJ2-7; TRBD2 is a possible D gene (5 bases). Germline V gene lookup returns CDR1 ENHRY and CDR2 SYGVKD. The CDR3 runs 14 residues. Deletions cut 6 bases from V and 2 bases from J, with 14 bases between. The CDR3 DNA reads TGTGCCATCAGGCGGTGGGAGCCGACCTACGAGCAGTACTTC. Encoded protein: CAIRRWEPTYEQYF.

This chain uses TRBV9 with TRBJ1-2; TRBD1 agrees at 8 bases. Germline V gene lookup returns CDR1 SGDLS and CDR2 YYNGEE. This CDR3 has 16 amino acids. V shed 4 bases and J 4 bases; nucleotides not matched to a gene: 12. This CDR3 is CASSMQQGESGYGYTF. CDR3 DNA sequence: TGTGCCAGCAGCATGCAACAGGGGGAGTCTGGCTATGGCTACACCTTC.

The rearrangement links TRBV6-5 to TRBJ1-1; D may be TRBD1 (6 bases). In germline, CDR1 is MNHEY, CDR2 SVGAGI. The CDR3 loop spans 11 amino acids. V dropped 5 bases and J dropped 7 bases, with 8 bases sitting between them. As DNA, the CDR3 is TGTGCCAGCAGTACAGGGTTTGAAGCTTTCTTT. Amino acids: CASSTGFEAFF.

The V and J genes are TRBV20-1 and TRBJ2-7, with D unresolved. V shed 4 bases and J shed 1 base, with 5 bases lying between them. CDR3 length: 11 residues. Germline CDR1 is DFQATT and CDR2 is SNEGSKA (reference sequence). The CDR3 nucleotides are TGCAGTGCTACCAGGTCCTACGAGCAGTACTTC. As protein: CSATRSYEQYF.

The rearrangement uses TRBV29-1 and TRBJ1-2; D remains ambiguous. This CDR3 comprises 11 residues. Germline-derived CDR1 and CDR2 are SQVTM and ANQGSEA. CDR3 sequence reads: CTPTKGRGYTF. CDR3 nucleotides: TGCACCCCGACAAAAGGGAGGGGCTACACCTTC.

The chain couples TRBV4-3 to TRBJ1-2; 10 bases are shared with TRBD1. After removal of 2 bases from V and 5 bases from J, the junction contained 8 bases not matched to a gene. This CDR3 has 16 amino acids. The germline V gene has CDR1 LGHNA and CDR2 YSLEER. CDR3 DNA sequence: TGCGCCAGCAGCCAATTGGGGGGACAGGGGATTTATGGCTACACCTTC. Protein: CASSQLGGQGIYGYTF.

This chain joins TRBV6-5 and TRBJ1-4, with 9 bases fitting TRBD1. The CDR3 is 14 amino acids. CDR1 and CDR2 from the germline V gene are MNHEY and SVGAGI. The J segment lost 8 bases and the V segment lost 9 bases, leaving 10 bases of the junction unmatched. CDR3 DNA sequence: TGTGCCAGTATGACAGGGGGGGATAGGGAAAAACTGTTTTTT. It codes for CASMTGGDREKLFF.

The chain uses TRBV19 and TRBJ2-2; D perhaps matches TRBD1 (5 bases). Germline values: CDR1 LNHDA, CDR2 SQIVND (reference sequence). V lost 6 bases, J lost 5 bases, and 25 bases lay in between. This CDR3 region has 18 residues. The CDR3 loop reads CASSDPFDSRQRTGELFF. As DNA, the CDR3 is TGTGCCAGTAGCGACCCTTTTGACAGCCGACAACGGACCGGGGAGCTGTTTTTT.

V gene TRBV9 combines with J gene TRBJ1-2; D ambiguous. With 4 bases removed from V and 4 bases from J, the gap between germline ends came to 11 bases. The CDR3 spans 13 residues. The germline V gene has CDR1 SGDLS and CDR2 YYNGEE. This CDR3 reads CASSPTALYGYTF. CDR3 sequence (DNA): TGTGCCAGCAGCCCGACTGCCCTCTATGGCTACACCTTC.

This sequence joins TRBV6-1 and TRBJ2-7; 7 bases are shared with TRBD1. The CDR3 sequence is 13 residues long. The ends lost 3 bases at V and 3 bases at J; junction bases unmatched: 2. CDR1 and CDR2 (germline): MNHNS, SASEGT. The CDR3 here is CASSEGQIYEQYF. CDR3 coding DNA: TGTGCCAGCAGTGAGGGACAGATCTACGAGCAGTACTTC.

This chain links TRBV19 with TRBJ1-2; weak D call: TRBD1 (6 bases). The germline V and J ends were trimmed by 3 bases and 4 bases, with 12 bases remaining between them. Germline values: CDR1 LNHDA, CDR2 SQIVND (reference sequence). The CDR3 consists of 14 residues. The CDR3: CASSIDRTAYGYTF. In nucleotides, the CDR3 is TGTGCCAGTAGTATCGACCGGACAGCCTATGGCTACACCTTC.

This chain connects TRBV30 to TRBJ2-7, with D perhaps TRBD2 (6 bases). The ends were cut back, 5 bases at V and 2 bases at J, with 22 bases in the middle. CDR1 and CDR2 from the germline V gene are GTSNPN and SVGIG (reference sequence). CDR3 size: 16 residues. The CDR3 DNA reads TGTGCCTGGGGTGGGTCGACGGCGGGGATCGCCTACGAGCAGTACTTC. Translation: CAWGGSTAGIAYEQYF.

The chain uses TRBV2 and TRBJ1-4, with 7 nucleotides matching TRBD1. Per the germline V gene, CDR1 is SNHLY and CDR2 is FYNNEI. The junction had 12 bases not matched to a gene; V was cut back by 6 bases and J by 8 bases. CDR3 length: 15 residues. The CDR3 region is CASSRRGQEGEKLFF. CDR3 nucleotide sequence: TGTGCCAGCAGCCGAAGAGGACAGGAGGGGGAAAAACTGTTTTTT.

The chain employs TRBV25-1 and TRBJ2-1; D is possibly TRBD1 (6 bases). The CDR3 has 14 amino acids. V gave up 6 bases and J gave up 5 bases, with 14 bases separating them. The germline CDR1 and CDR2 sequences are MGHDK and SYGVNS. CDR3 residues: CASSTGLINNEQFF. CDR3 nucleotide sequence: TGTGCCAGCAGCACAGGGTTAATAAACAATGAGCAGTTCTTC. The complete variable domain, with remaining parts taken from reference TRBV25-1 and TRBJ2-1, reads EADIYQTPRYLVIGTGKKITLECSQTMGHDKMYWYQQDPGMELHLIHYSYGVNSTEKGDLSSESTVSRIRTEHFPLTLESARPSHTSQYLCASSTGLINNEQFFGPGTRLTVL.

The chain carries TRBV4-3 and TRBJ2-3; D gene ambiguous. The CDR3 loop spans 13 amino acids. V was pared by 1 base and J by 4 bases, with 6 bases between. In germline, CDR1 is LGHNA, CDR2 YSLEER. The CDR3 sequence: CASSQVESDTQYF. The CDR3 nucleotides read TGCGCCAGCAGCCAAGTTGAGTCAGATACGCAGTATTTT.

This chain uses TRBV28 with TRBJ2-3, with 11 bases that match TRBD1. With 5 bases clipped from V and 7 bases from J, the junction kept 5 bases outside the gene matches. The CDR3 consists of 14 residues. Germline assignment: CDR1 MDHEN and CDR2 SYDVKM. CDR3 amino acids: CASSPSDRGHTQYF. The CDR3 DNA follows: TGTGCCAGCAGTCCATCGGACAGGGGGCATACGCAGTATTTT.

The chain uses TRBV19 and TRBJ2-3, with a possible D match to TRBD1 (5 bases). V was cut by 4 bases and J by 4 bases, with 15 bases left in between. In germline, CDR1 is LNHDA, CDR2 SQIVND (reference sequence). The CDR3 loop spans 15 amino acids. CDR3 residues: CASSSKGAGADTQYF. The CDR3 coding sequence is TGTGCCAGTAGTAGTAAAGGGGCAGGCGCAGATACGCAGTATTTT.

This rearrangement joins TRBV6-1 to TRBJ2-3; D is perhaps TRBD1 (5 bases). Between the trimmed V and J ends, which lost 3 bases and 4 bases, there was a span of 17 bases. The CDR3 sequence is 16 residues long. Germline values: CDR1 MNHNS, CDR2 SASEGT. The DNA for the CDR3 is TGTGCCAGCAGTGATGGGGCAGGACAAGGGGCAGATACGCAGTATTTT. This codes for CASSDGAGQGADTQYF.

CDR3 sequence: CASSMNQEETQYF. The CDR3 nucleotides are TGTGCCAGTAGTATGAATCAGGAAGAGACCCAGTACTTC. This chain connects TRBV19 to TRBJ2-5; the D is unclear. The germline V gene encodes CDR1 LNHDA and CDR2 SQIVND (reference sequence). The CDR3 length is 13 residues. Trimming removed 3 bases at V and 3 bases at J, with 8 bases between.

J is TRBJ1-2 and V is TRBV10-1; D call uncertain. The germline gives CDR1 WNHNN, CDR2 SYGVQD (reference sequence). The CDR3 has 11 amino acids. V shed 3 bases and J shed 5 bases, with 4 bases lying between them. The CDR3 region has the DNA TGCGCCAGCAGTGACGGGTATGGCTACACCTTC. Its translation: CASSDGYGYTF.

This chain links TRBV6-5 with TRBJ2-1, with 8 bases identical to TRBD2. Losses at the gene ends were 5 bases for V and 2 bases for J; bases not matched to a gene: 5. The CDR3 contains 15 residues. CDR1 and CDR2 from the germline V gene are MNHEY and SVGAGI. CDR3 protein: CASSPRGGTYNEQFF. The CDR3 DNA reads TGTGCCAGCAGTCCCCGGGGGGGAACCTACAATGAGCAGTTCTTC.

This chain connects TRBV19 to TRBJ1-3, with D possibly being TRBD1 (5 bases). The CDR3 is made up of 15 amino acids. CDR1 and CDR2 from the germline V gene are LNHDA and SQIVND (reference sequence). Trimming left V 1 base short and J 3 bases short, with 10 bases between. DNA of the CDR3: TGTGCCAGTAGTATAGCAGGGTCGAGTGGAAACACCATATATTTT. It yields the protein CASSIAGSSGNTIYF. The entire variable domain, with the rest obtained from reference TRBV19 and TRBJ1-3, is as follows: DGGITQSPKYLFRKEGQNVTLSCEQNLNHDAMYWYRQDPGQGLRLIYYSQIVNDFQKGDIAEGYSVSREKKESFPLTVTSAQKNPTAFYLCASSIAGSSGNTIYFGEGSWLTVV.

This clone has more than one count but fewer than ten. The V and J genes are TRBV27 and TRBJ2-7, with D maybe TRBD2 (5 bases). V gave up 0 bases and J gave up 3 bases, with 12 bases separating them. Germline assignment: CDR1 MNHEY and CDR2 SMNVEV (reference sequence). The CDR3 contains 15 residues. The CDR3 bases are TGTGCCAGCAGTTTATCTCAGGTCGGACTCTACGAGCAGTACTTC. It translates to CASSLSQVGLYEQYF.

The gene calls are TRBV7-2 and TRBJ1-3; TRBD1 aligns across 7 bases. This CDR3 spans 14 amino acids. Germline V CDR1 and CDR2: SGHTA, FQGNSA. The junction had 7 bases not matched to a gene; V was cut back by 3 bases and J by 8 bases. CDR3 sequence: CASSFGQVWDTIYF. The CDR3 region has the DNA TGTGCCAGCAGCTTTGGACAGGTCTGGGACACCATATATTTT.

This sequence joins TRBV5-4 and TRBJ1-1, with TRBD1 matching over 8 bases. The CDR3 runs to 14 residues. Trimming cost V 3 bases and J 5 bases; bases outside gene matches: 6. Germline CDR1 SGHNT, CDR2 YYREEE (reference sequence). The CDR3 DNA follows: TGTGCCAGCAGCTGGGGACAGGTGGGAACTGAAGCTTTCTTT. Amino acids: CASSWGQVGTEAFF.

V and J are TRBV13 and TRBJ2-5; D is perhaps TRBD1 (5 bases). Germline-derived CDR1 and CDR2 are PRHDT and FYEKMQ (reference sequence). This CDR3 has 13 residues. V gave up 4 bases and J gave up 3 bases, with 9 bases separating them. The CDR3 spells CASSYDREETQYF. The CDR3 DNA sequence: TGTGCCAGCAGCTACGACAGAGAAGAGACCCAGTACTTC. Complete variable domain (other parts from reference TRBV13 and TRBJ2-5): AAGVIQSPRHLIKEKRETATLKCYPIPRHDTVYWYQQGPGQDPQFLISFYEKMQSDKGSIPDRFSAQQFSDYHSELNMSSLELGDSALYFCASSYDREETQYFGPGTRLLVL.